This T cell receptor beta chain appears in the sequencing data of a study of response to subunit inactivated influenza vaccine. Points from the study as a whole: The authors put forward the suggestion that each seasonal influenza vaccination may bring in only a limited number of new T cells.

TCRdb re-derived calls from the RT-PCR reads in MiXCR, one entry per CDR3 protein. This repertoire shows more than 500,000 distinct CDR3 sequences, 11% found once; its top ten account for approximately 9.9%. This clonotype occurred a few times. The target antigen is unknown. The CDR3 sequence is 15 residues long. Germline assignment: CDR1 KGHSH and CDR2 LQKENI. The V gene end was trimmed by 6 bases and the J gene end by 7 bases; junction bases not matched to a gene: 9. These data are also associated with another study on T cells expressing NK-cell markers. That work adds: What made the TCR beta cDNA was 5'RACE template switching with UMIs. Cells sorted as CD3+CD56+NKG2C+, CD3+CD56+NKG2C- and CD3+CD56-NKG2C+ T cells supplied the TCR beta repertoires. In roughly six donors, dominant CD3+CD56+NKG2C+ clonotypes ranked among the top 10 CD8+ clonotypes. Evidence did not settle whether expanded NKG2C+ T cell clones targeted HCMV.

Sequencing used PBMCs from blood, obtained on the day of vaccination. The rearrangement uses TRBV18 and TRBJ2-1; 10 nucleotides agree with TRBD1. The sequence was obtained from a man between 50 and 59 years old who received an inactivated influenza vaccine. CDR3 amino acids: CASSLSGQGMNEQFF. The CDR3 DNA follows: TGTGCCAGCTCCCTTTCGGGACAGGGGATGAATGAGCAGTTCTTC.